The TCR beta chain described here comes from a study of OX40 agonist ivuxolimab in advanced cancers. Looking at the study overall: Given to patients was ivuxolimab, an agonistic anti-OX40 (CD134) antibody.

General study points: Relative to CD4+ cells, CD8+ T cells on average had more expanded clones. Normalized T-cell clonal expansion was also low in some nonresponders.

Concerning this clone: What it binds is not known.

The sampling schedule covered blood at baseline, cycle 4 day 1, and cycle 7 day 1. Sequencing was performed with immunoSEQ multiplex PCR; in TCRdb, only in-frame clones are kept and a portion is missing. Of tens of thousands of clones in the sample, around 83% were seen once. The CDR3 extends over 12 amino acids. The clonotype originates from an adult with an advanced solid tumor such as melanoma, head and neck, liver or kidney cancer. V and J are TRBV12-1 and TRBJ1-2; the table calls TRBD1, which could not be checked here. TRBV12-1 is given as a pseudogene. The sequences come from CD4+ or CD8+ T cells sorted from blood, collected in a trial of the OX40 agonist ivuxolimab. The CDR3 protein is CASSFDRASYTF. In DNA, the CDR3 is TGTGCCAGCAGCTTTGACAGGGCGAGCTACACCTTC.